This is a list of T cell receptor beta chains from one sample in a study of vaccination and CD4 T cells after COVID-19. TCRdb re-analysed the PCR reads in MiXCR, keeping a single row per CDR3 protein. Here the sample spans fewer than 10,000 distinct CDR3 sequences, 30% to 40% being singletons. Their antigens remain unidentified. The source material was CD4+ T cells from blood, cultured in vitro. Every receptor here comes from a human donor in good health. CDR3s include the opening cysteine and the closing phenylalanine or tryptophan. A D gene is named only where the DNA matches it firmly. Clone sizes are given selectively: once, few, many, or a class where the clone is expanded.

>NA|NA|TRBJ1-1|TRBV20-1
CSASPPRRKVNTEAFF
TGCAGTGCTAGCCCCCCCCGCCGGAAGGTGAACACTGAAGCTTTCTTT
>NA|NA|TRBJ2-1|TRBV10-2
CASRLNSLSYNEQFF
TGCGCCAGCAGGTTGAACAGCCTCTCCTACAATGAGCAGTTCTTC
>NA|NA|TRBJ1-2|TRBV6-1
CASSGRDGSNYGYTF
TGTGCCAGCAGTGGACGGGACGGCTCTAACTATGGCTACACCTTC
>NA|NA|TRBJ1-6|TRBV7-2
CASSLSFGGKYSPLHF
TGTGCCAGCAGCTTAAGTTTTGGGGGTAAGTATTCACCCCTCCACTTT
>few|TRBD2|TRBJ2-3|TRBV6-5
CASSYKRGGDTQYF
TGTGCCAGCAGTTACAAGCGGGGAGGGGATACGCAGTATTTT
>NA|TRBD2|TRBJ2-5|TRBV14
CASSQPQAGGYETQYF
TGTGCCAGCAGCCAACCCCAAGCGGGGGGGTATGAGACCCAGTACTTC
>NA|TRBD2|TRBJ2-4|TRBV11-2
CASSLGGGIGMAKNIQYF
TGTGCCAGCAGCTTAGGGGGAGGGATTGGAATGGCCAAAAACATTCAGTACTTC
>few|NA|TRBJ1-6|TRBV9
CASSSITGSAGSPLHF
TGTGCCAGCAGCTCCATCACAGGGTCTGCTGGTTCACCCCTCCACTTT
>NA|NA|TRBJ2-7|TRBV20-1
CSARGGVLGNTLPYEQYF
TGCAGTGCTAGAGGTGGGGTGCTTGGGAATACCCTTCCCTACGAGCAGTACTTC
>few|TRBD1|TRBJ1-6|TRBV19
CASSRRDRESSPLHF
TGTGCCAGTAGTAGAAGGGACAGGGAAAGTTCACCCCTCCACTTT
>NA|NA|TRBJ1-1|TRBV14
CASSQGQLNTEAFF
TGTGCCAGCAGCCAAGGACAGTTGAACACTGAAGCTTTCTTT
>few|NA|TRBJ1-2|TRBV27
CASKYRPESYGYTF
TGTGCCAGCAAATACCGGCCAGAATCTTATGGCTACACCTTC
>few|NA|TRBJ1-1|TRBV12-3/TRBV12-4
CASSPVNTEAFF
TGTGCCAGCAGCCCTGTGAACACTGAAGCTTTCTTT
>NA|NA|TRBJ1-2|TRBV7-2
CASSPRAGSTLQYGYTF
TGTGCCAGCAGCCCCCGCGCAGGGTCCACTCTACAATATGGCTACACCTTC
>NA|NA|TRBJ1-1|TRBV6-1
CASSQLGGNEAFF
TGTGCCAGCAGCCAACTAGGGGGGAATGAAGCTTTCTTT
>NA|NA|TRBJ1-1|TRBV6-5
CASSYSSNTEAFF
TGTGCCAGCAGTTACTCGTCGAACACTGAAGCTTTCTTT
>NA|NA|TRBJ2-3|TRBV12-3/TRBV12-4
CASSPHQLVPDTQYF
TGTGCCAGCAGTCCCCACCAACTAGTCCCAGATACGCAGTATTTT
>NA|TRBD2|TRBJ2-1|TRBV7-9
CASSLDGGSYNEQFF
TGTGCCAGCAGCTTAGACGGGGGGTCCTACAATGAGCAGTTCTTC
>few|NA|TRBJ2-7|TRBV2
CASSERVRQQYF
TGTGCCAGCAGTGAGAGAGTACGTCAGCAGTACTTC
>NA|TRBD2|TRBJ2-1|TRBV9
CASSAGLAGGLLNDEQFF
TGTGCCAGCAGCGCCGGACTAGCGGGGGGCCTCCTTAACGATGAGCAGTTCTTC
>NA|NA|TRBJ1-5|TRBV28
CASNGARRGRDQPQHF
TGTGCCAGCAACGGGGCCCGGCGGGGGAGAGATCAGCCCCAGCATTTT
>NA|NA|TRBJ2-2|TRBV6-5
CASSYGQPHTGELFF
TGTGCCAGCAGTTACGGCCAGCCCCACACCGGGGAGCTGTTTTTT
>once|NA|TRBJ1-1|TRBV10-1
CASSDNGGTEAFF
TGCGCCAGCAGTGATAACGGGGGCACTGAAGCTTTCTTT
>NA|TRBD2|TRBJ2-3|TRBV7-9
CASRETSGRMGDTQYF
TGTGCCAGCAGAGAGACTAGCGGGAGAATGGGAGATACGCAGTATTTT
>NA|NA|TRBJ2-7|TRBV25-1
CASSEQGYEQYF
TGTGCCAGCAGTGAACAGGGATACGAGCAGTACTTC
>NA|TRBD1|TRBJ2-5|TRBV11-2
CASSPTGVRETQYF
TGTGCCAGCAGCCCGACAGGGGTCCGGGAGACCCAGTACTTC
>once|NA|TRBJ2-4|TRBV11-2
CASSVDEGLAKNIQYF
TGTGCCAGCAGCGTAGATGAGGGGCTAGCCAAAAACATTCAGTACTTC
>NA|NA|TRBJ1-3|TRBV10-3
CAISPTGNTIYF
TGTGCCATCAGCCCTACAGGAAACACCATATATTTT
>NA|NA|TRBJ1-1|TRBV19
CASSIQRLNTEAFF
TGTGCCAGTAGTATTCAGCGTTTGAACACTGAAGCTTTCTTT
>once|NA|TRBJ2-5|TRBV12-3/TRBV12-4
CASSSYVEYQETQYF
TGTGCCAGCAGCTCCTATGTTGAGTACCAAGAGACCCAGTACTTC
>NA|NA|TRBJ1-1|TRBV30
CAWSGTPGAFF
TGTGCCTGGAGTGGCACTCCTGGAGCTTTCTTT
>NA|NA|TRBJ1-6|TRBV25-1
CASRGGGPNSPLHF
TGTGCCAGCAGGGGAGGGGGACCTAATTCACCCCTCCACTTT
>NA|NA|TRBJ1-2|TRBV11-2
CASSLGEAYGYTF
TGTGCCAGCAGCTTAGGGGAGGCCTATGGCTACACCTTC